The text below deals with one TCR beta chain. Its antigen is unknown. Other nucleotide sequences from this sample produce the same CDR3. Expressed TCRB transcripts were sequenced, since all the RNA that had been isolated was reverse transcribed. This table comes from immunoSEQ multiplex PCR, and its TCRdb copy is limited to in-frame clones, with some not included. The sample includes over 700,000 clones, about a sixth of them seen just once. V lost 5 bases and J lost 8, with 12 bases in between. The CDR3 loop spans 12 amino acids. Germline-derived CDR1 and CDR2 are MDHEN and SYDVKM. The data belong to a study of beta chain features in type 1 diabetes. The wider study: No age, gender or cell yield differences were seen between patients and healthy donors. Analysis included about 110 million sorted cells drawn from all samples. Study-wide findings and caveats: Within patients, naive, central memory and Treg TCRB repertoires seemed more similar than within healthy donors. In these data, an HLA type influence on TCRB rearrangement remained unresolved.

The chain employs TRBV28 and TRBJ1-2; tentative D call: TRBD1 (6 bases). Sequenced: naive CD4+ T cells from blood. This sequence was found in a woman under 30 in good health. CDR3 sequence (DNA): TGTGCCAGCAGTACAGGGTTTTACGGCTACACCTTC. This sequence encodes CASSTGFYGYTF.